Below, 20 T cell receptor beta chains from the same sample are listed, as sequenced in a study of Tregs in tolerant kidney transplant recipients. The repertoire was sequenced with immunoSEQ multiplex PCR; TCRdb's copy has only in-frame clones and lacks some. The sample has approximately 260,000 clones; around 82% are singletons. Sequenced input: CD4+ T cells from blood. The receptor source for this set is a human donor in good health.

The chain has TRBV4-1 and TRBJ1-2; D is possibly TRBD1 (5 bases). The CDR3 runs to 16 residues. CDR1 is MGHRA and CDR2 is YSYEKL in the germline V gene. Trimming took off 1 base at V and 8 bases at J, with 20 bases between the two ends. The CDR3 sequence: CASSQVFGRDGRGYTF. The CDR3 nucleotides are TGCGCCAGCAGCCAAGTATTTGGCAGGGACGGTCGCGGCTACACCTTC.

This chain links TRBV2 with TRBJ2-1, with D tentatively TRBD2 (5 bases). The CDR3 extends over 14 amino acids. Germline loops: CDR1 SNHLY, CDR2 FYNNEI. Trimming took 2 bases from V and 9 from J, leaving 14 bases between them. CDR3 region: CASSELPRVAEQFF. CDR3 DNA sequence: TGTGCCAGCAGTGAATTACCGAGGGTGGCTGAGCAGTTCTTC.

The chain recombines TRBV19 with TRBJ1-1; possibly TRBD1 for D (5 bases). Trimming shortened V by 4 bases and J by 4 bases, and 10 bases separated the two germline ends. The CDR3 runs to 13 residues. The germline V gene has CDR1 LNHDA and CDR2 SQIVND (reference sequence). The CDR3 spells CASSTTVFTEAFF. The CDR3 nucleotides are TGTGCCAGTAGTACGACAGTTTTCACTGAAGCTTTCTTT.

This clone was detected once. The chain recombines TRBV11-3 with TRBJ2-1; 10 bases are shared with TRBD2. Trimming at V came to 1 base and at J to 2 bases, leaving 2 bases not matched to a gene. The CDR3 loop spans 16 amino acids. CDR1 is SGHNT and CDR2 is YENEEA in the germline V gene. CDR3: CASSLGSGGAYNEQFF. The DNA of the CDR3 is TGTGCCAGCAGCTTAGGAAGCGGGGGGGCCTACAATGAGCAGTTCTTC.

Comment on this clone: Additional DNA sequences in this sample encode the identical CDR3. The chain is built from TRBV6-5 and TRBJ2-5; 8 bases are a match to TRBD2. This CDR3 region has 15 residues. Germline CDR1 is MNHEY and CDR2 is SVGAGI. V lost 5 bases, J lost 2 bases, and 7 bases stayed unmatched. CDR3 region: CASSPILAVQETQYF. In nucleotides, the CDR3 is TGTGCCAGCAGTCCAATACTAGCGGTGCAAGAGACCCAGTACTTC.

The J gene is TRBJ2-7, the V gene TRBV7-6; 10 bases fit TRBD2. This CDR3 comprises 16 residues. The germline CDR1 and CDR2 sequences are SGHVS and FNYEAQ. V lost 6 bases to trimming and J lost 4 bases; unmatched junction nucleotides: 12. The CDR3 nucleotides read TGTGCCAGCAGTTTACACGGGACTAGCGAGAGGTACGAGCAGTACTTC. Amino acids: CASSLHGTSERYEQYF.

The chain combines TRBV19 with TRBJ2-3; TRBD2 agrees at 12 bases. The ends lost 5 bases at V and 0 bases at J; junction bases unmatched: 6. The CDR3 length is 17 residues. Germline-derived CDR1 and CDR2 are LNHDA and SQIVND (reference sequence). Here the CDR3 reads CASSARTSGASTDTQYF. The CDR3 nucleotides are TGTGCCAGTAGTGCAAGGACTAGCGGGGCCAGCACAGATACGCAGTATTTT.

The CDR3 sequence is CASSLSAQETQYF. The CDR3 region has the DNA TGCGCCAGCAGCTTGAGCGCCCAAGAGACCCAGTACTTC. J is TRBJ2-5 and V is TRBV5-1, with D unresolved. This CDR3 is built from 13 residues. Trimming cost V 1 base and J 1 base, with 5 bases left between them. Germline V gives CDR1 SGHRS, CDR2 YFSETQ.

Points on this clone: The identical CDR3 is also encoded by other nucleotide sequences in the sample. V usage is TRBV28 and J usage is TRBJ2-3, with D possibly being TRBD2 (5 bases). Looked up from germline, CDR1 is MDHEN and CDR2 is SYDVKM. V lost 3 bases to trimming and J lost 0 bases, with 10 bases between them. The CDR3 is 15 amino acids. CDR3 sequence reads: CASSLGAVSTDTQYF. CDR3 DNA: TGTGCCAGCAGTTTGGGAGCGGTTAGCACAGATACGCAGTATTTT.

The chain joins TRBV6-5 to TRBJ1-2; the D is unclear. The CDR3 has 13 residues. V was shortened by 7 bases and J by 4 bases, with 13 bases between the two germline ends. In germline, CDR1 is MNHEY, CDR2 SVGAGI. This chain's CDR3 is CASTEGTFYGYTF. The CDR3 DNA follows: TGTGCCAGCACGGAGGGAACATTCTATGGCTACACCTTC.

The chain links TRBV5-1 to TRBJ1-4; weak D call: TRBD1 (5 bases). Deletions cut 4 bases from V and 2 bases from J, with 12 bases between. CDR3 length equals 15 residues. Germline V lookup: CDR1 SGHRS, CDR2 YFSETQ. CDR3 residues: CASSPSGMTNEKLFF. The CDR3, as DNA: TGCGCCAGCAGCCCATCAGGGATGACTAATGAAAAACTGTTTTTT.

The V gene is TRBV5-1, the J gene TRBJ2-7; 12 bases are shared with TRBD1. The CDR3 length is 15 residues. Germline CDR1 SGHRS, CDR2 YFSETQ. Trimming took 4 bases from V and 4 from J; bases not matched to a gene: 6. The CDR3 protein is CASSAGTGGWYEQYF. In DNA form, the CDR3 reads TGCGCCAGCAGCGCCGGGACAGGGGGCTGGTACGAGCAGTACTTC.

The chain uses TRBV7-9 and TRBJ2-7; 11 positions match TRBD1. This CDR3 region has 13 residues. V lost 7 bases, J lost 3 bases, and 2 bases stayed unmatched. Germline values: CDR1 SEHNR, CDR2 FQNEAQ (reference sequence). This CDR3 reads CASIGTGGYEQYF. The CDR3 DNA reads TGTGCCAGCATAGGGACAGGGGGCTACGAGCAGTACTTC.

The CDR3 DNA follows: TGTGCCAGCAGAAGGGTGGGGACTAACCAAGAGACCCAGTACTTC. It encodes CASRRVGTNQETQYF. The chain carries TRBV27 and TRBJ2-5; 7 bases fit TRBD2. Looked up from germline, CDR1 is MNHEY and CDR2 is SMNVEV (reference sequence). This CDR3 region has 15 residues. V lost 6 bases and J lost 0; bases outside the gene matches: 7.

V is TRBV5-1 and J is TRBJ1-4; 8 bases line up with TRBD1. The CDR3 sequence is 16 residues long. The V segment lost 4 bases and the J segment 8 bases; nucleotides outside the gene matches: 13. Germline loops: CDR1 SGHRS, CDR2 YFSETQ. The CDR3 DNA is TGCGCCAGCAGCCACGGACAGGGAAAAATAGGGGAAAAACTGTTTTTT. Protein product: CASSHGQGKIGEKLFF.

This clone appeared a single time. This chain links TRBV11-2 with TRBJ2-7; D possibly corresponds to TRBD2 (6 bases). Trimming took off 4 bases at V and 5 bases at J, with 15 bases between the two ends. Looked up from germline, CDR1 is SGHAT and CDR2 is FQNNGV. The CDR3 totals 14 residues. The CDR3 DNA sequence: TGTGCCAGCAGCTCCAGACGGGAGTGGGACGAGCAGTACTTC. Residues: CASSSRREWDEQYF. The full variable domain, rest sourced from reference TRBV11-2 and TRBJ2-7, is EAGVAQSPRYKIIEKRQSVAFWCNPISGHATLYWYQQILGQGPKLLIQFQNNGVVDDSQLPKDRFSAERLKGVDSTLKIQPAKLEDSAVYLCASSSRREWDEQYFGPGTRLTVT.

CDR3 DNA sequence: TGTGCCAGTACCCCCGAGGGAAGTGAAAAACTGTTTTTT. It yields the protein CASTPEGSEKLFF. The chain employs TRBV19 and TRBJ1-4; D ambiguous. The V end lost 7 bases, the J end lost 7 bases, and 13 bases lay between the germline ends. The CDR3 covers 13 residues. Germline V gene lookup returns CDR1 LNHDA and CDR2 SQIVND (reference sequence).

The chain couples TRBV7-2 to TRBJ1-5; tentative D call: TRBD1 (5 bases). Germline V gives CDR1 SGHTA, CDR2 FQGNSA. V was shortened by 5 bases and J by 1 base, with 15 bases between the two germline ends. The CDR3 totals 16 residues. CDR3 residues: CASSPLGGWSNQPQHF. In nucleotides, the CDR3 is TGTGCCAGCAGCCCCCTCGGGGGGTGGAGCAATCAGCCCCAGCATTTT.

The chain combines TRBV11-3 with TRBJ2-7; 8 nucleotides align to TRBD2. Losses at the gene ends were 3 bases for V and 4 bases for J; bases not matched to a gene: 8. This CDR3 comprises 15 residues. Germline V gives CDR1 SGHNT, CDR2 YENEEA. The CDR3 bases are TGTGCCAGCAGCTTGGGTTATAGCGGGGTTTACGAGCAGTACTTC. This translates into CASSLGYSGVYEQYF.

This chain uses TRBV15 with TRBJ1-5; the match to TRBD1 covers 10 bases. J was trimmed by 5 bases and V by 0 bases; bases with no gene match: 4. Germline CDR1 and CDR2: LNHNV and YYDKDF (reference sequence). The CDR3 extends over 16 amino acids. This chain's CDR3 is CATSRDWTGGYQPQHF. The CDR3 DNA reads TGTGCCACCAGCAGAGACTGGACAGGGGGTTATCAGCCCCAGCATTTT.